This TCR beta chain derives from a study of monozygotic twins with inflammatory bowel disease. TCRdb reprocessed the 5' RACE reads; each CDR3 protein has one entry and no DNA is given. With some 450,000 distinct CDR3 sequences in the sample, the ten largest clones hold 2.4%. Every single donor had a roughly 2.3 ml blood sample drawn. Findings of the study overall: Inverse Simpson values showed less TCRbeta diversity in IBD patients than in their healthy co-twins.

Details on this clonotype: The target antigen is unknown.

The CDR3 extends over 15 amino acids. Germline V CDR1 and CDR2: MNHNS, SASEGT. This TCR came from a human donor with ulcerative colitis or Crohn's disease, or a healthy co-twin of an affected twin (not recorded which). The sequencing sample was made of blood. V and J are TRBV6-1 and TRBJ2-7; TCRdb gives TRBD2 as the D gene, but with no DNA this cannot be confirmed. CDR3 sequence reads: CASSPGLAYLYEQYF.